This TCR beta chain appears in the sequencing data of a study of graft-versus-host responses after intestinal transplantation. In the study overall: Among the recipients, all got anti-thymocyte globulin induction and then tacrolimus and steroids for around 3 years.

Repertoires were generated with immunoSEQ multiplex PCR, while TCRdb's copy carries only in-frame clones and drops some. The sample lists around 50,000 clones; approximately 88% were seen once. CDR1 is SGHTA and CDR2 is FQGNSA in the germline V gene. V was shortened by 5 bases and J by 2 bases, with 14 bases between the two germline ends. The CDR3 sequence is 15 residues long. On this clone: What it binds is unknown.

General study points: The recipient marrow held GvH clones, and some of them showed up first in ileum or blood.

This receptor was obtained from a human donor who was the organ donor for an intestinal transplant. Sequenced material: unstimulated CD4+ T cells sorted from spleen or lymph node cells, taken before transplant. The V call is TRBV7-2, the J call TRBJ2-3, with D tentatively TRBD2 (5 bases). DNA for the CDR3: TGTGCCAGCAGCCCTACGGGGTTTTTCACAGATACGCAGTATTTT. It translates to CASSPTGFFTDTQYF.